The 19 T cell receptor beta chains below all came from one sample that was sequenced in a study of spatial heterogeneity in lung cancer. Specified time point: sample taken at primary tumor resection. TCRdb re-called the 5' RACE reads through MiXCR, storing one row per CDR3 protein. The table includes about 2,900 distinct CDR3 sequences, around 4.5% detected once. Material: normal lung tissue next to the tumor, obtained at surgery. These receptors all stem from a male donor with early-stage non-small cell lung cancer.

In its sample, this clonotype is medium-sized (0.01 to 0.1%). This chain's CDR3 is CASSFLAESYNEQFF. CDR3 coding DNA: TGTGCCAGCAGCTTCCTAGCGGAATCCTACAATGAGCAGTTCTTC. The chain joins TRBV7-3 to TRBJ2-1; 7 nucleotides match TRBD2. CDR1 is SGHTA, CDR2 FQGTGA, per germline. This CDR3 spans 15 amino acids. J lost 1 base, V lost 3 bases, and 3 bases had no gene match.

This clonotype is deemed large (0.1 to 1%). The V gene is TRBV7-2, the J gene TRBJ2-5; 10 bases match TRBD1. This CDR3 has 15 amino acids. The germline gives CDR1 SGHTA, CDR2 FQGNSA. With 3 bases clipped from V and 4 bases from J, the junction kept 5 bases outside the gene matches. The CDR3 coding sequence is TGTGCCAGCAGCTTCGACAGGGGGCGCATAGAGACCCAGTACTTC. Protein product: CASSFDRGRIETQYF. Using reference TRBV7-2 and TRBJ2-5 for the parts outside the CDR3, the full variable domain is GAGVSQSPSNKVTEKGKDVELRCDPISGHTALYWYRQSLGQGLEFLIYFQGNSAPDKSGLPSDRFSAERTGGSVSTLTIQRTQQEDSAVYLCASSFDRGRIETQYFGPGTRLLVL.

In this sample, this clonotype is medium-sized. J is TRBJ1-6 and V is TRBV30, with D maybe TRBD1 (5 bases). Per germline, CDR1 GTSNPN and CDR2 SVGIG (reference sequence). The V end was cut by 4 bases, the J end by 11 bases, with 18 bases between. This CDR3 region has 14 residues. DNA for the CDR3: TGTGCCTGGAACCTGGGGGACCGGGGCCCACCCCTCCACTTT. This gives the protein CAWNLGDRGPPLHF.

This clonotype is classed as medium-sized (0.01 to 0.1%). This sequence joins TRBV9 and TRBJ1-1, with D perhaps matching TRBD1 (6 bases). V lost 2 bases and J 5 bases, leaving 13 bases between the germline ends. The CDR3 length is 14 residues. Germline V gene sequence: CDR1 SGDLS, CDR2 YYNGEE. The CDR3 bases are TGTGCCAGCAGCGTGGGGGCAGGGTGGACTGAAGCTTTCTTT. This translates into CASSVGAGWTEAFF.

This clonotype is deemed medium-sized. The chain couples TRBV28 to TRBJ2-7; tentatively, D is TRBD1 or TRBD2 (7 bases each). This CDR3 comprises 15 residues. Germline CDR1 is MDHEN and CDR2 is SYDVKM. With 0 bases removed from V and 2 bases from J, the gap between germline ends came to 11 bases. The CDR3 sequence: CASSLWAGGAYEQYF. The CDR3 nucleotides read TGTGCCAGCAGTTTATGGGCAGGGGGGGCCTACGAGCAGTACTTC.

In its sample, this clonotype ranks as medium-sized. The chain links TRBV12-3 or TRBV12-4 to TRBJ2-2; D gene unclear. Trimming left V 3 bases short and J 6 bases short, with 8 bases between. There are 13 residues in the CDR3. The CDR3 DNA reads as TGTGCCAGCAGTTTTTTGGTGGCCGGGGAGCTGTTTTTT. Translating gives CASSFLVAGELFF.

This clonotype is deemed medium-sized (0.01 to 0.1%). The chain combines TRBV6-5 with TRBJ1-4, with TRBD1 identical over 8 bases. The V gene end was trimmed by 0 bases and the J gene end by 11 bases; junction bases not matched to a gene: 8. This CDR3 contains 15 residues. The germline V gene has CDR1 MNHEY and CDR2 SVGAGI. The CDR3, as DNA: TGTGCCAGCAGTTACTCGCGACAGGGGATTCGGAAACTGTTTTTT. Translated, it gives CASSYSRQGIRKLFF.

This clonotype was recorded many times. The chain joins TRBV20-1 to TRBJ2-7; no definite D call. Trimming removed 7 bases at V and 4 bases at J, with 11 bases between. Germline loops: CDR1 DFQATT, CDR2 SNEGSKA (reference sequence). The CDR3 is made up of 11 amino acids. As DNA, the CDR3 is TGCAGTGGAGGAGTGGAGTACGAGCAGTACTTC. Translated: CSGGVEYEQYF.

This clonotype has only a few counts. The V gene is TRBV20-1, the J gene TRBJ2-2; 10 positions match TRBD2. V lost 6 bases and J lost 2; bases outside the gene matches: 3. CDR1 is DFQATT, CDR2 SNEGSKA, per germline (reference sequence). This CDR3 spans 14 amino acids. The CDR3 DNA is TGCAGTGCCCGGACTAGCGGCAACACCGGGGAGCTGTTTTTT. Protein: CSARTSGNTGELFF.

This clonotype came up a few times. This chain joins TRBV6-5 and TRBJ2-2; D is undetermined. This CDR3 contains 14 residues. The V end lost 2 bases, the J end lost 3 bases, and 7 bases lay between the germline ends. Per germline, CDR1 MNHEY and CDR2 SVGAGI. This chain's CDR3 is CASSYEGDTGELFF. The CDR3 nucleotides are TGTGCCAGCAGTTACGAAGGAGACACCGGGGAGCTGTTTTTT.

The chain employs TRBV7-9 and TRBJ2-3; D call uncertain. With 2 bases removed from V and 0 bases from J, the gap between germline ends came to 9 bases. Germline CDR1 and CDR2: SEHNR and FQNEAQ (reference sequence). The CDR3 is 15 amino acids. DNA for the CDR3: TGTGCCAGCAGCTTAACTGGGTCGAGCACAGATACGCAGTATTTT. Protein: CASSLTGSSTDTQYF.

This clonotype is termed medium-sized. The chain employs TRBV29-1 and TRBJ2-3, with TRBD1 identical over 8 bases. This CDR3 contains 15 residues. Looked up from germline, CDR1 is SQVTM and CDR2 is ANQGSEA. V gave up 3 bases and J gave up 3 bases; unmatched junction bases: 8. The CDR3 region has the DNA TGCAGCGTTGATGTACGGACAGGGAGGACAGATACGCAGTATTTT. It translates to CSVDVRTGRTDTQYF.

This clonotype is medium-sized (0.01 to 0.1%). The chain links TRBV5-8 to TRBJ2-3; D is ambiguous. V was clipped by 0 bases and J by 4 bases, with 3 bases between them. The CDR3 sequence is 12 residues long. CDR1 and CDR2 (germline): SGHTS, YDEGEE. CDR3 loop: CASSLGADTQYF. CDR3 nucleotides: TGTGCCAGCAGCTTGGGGGCAGATACGCAGTATTTT.

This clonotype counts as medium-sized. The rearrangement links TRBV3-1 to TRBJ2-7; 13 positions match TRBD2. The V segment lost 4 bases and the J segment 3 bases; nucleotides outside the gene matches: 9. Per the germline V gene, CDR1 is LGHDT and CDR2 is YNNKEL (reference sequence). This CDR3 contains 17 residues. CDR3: CASSRTSGSSFIYEQYF. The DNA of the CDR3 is TGTGCCAGCAGCCGGACTAGCGGGAGCTCCTTCATCTACGAGCAGTACTTC.

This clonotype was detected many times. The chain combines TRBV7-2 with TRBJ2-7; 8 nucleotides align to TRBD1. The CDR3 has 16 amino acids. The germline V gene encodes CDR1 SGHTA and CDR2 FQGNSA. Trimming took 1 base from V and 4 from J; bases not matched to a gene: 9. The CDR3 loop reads CASSLVGTGKLYEQYF. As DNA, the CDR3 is TGTGCCAGCAGCTTAGTTGGGACAGGAAAACTTTACGAGCAGTACTTC.

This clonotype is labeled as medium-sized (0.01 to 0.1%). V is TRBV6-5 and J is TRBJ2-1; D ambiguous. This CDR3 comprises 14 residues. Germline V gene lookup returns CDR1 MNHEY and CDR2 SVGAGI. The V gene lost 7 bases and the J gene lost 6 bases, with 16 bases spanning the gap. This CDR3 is CASTNGGWGNEQFF. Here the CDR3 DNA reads TGTGCCAGCACTAATGGTGGGTGGGGCAATGAGCAGTTCTTC.

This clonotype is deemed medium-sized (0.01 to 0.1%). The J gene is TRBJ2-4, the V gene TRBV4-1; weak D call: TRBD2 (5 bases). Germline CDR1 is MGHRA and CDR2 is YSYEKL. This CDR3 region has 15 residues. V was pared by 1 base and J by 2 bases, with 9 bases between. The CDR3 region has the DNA TGCGCCAGCAGCCAAGTCGGGGAGACCAAAAACATTCAGTACTTC. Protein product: CASSQVGETKNIQYF.

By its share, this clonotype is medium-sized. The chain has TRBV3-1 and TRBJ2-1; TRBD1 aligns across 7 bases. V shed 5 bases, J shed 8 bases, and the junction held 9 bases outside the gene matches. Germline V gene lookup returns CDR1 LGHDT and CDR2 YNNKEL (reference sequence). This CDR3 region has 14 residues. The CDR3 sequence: CASSKMTGHDEQFF. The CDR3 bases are TGTGCCAGCAGCAAGATGACAGGGCACGATGAGCAGTTCTTC.

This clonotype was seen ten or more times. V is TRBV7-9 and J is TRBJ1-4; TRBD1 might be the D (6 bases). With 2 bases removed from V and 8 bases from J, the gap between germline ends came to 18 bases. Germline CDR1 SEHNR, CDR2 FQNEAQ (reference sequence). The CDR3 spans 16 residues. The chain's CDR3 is CASSLNQPGAGEKLFF. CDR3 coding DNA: TGTGCCAGCAGCTTAAATCAGCCGGGGGCCGGAGAAAAACTGTTTTTT.